One and the same sample provided the 16 T cell receptor beta chains below, sequenced in a study of T cell clones after liver transplantation. Here immunoSEQ multiplex PCR was the method, and the copy in TCRdb shows in-frame clones only, minus some. The repertoire holds 65,000 to 70,000 clones, with around 93% as singletons. The starting material was CD4+ T cells from blood, obtained about 26 months after liver transplant. All receptors derive from a human patient who received a liver transplant. Among the T cells, some may be from the graft donor.

V is TRBV27 and J is TRBJ2-7; D is ambiguous. The CDR3 spans 15 residues. The germline gives CDR1 MNHEY, CDR2 SMNVEV (reference sequence). With 2 bases removed from V and 0 bases from J, the gap between germline ends came to 11 bases. This CDR3 reads CASSLGLLPSYEQYF. The CDR3 DNA reads as TGTGCCAGCAGTTTAGGGCTTCTTCCCTCCTACGAGCAGTACTTC.

The V gene is TRBV6-1, the J gene TRBJ2-3; either TRBD1 or TRBD2 may supply D (5 bases each). The germline CDR1 and CDR2 sequences are MNHNS and SASEGT. The V gene lost 5 bases and the J gene lost 1 base, with 13 bases spanning the gap. The CDR3 spans 15 residues. The CDR3 DNA reads as TGTGCCAGCAGTCCCGGAACGGGGCGCACAGATACGCAGTATTTT. It codes for CASSPGTGRTDTQYF.

The chain uses TRBV5-1 and TRBJ2-3; a weak D match, TRBD2 (6 bases). V gave up 3 bases and J gave up 6 bases, with 23 bases separating them. CDR1 and CDR2 (germline): SGHRS, YFSETQ. This CDR3 is built from 17 residues. The CDR3 is CASSSRREAAGGDTQYF. The CDR3 DNA sequence: TGCGCCAGCAGCTCCCGGAGGGAAGCAGCTGGTGGGGATACGCAGTATTTT.

The chain has TRBV5-1 and TRBJ2-5, with 7 bases fitting TRBD1. The CDR3 covers 17 residues. With V trimmed by 3 bases and J by 2 bases, 13 bases remained unmatched. Germline V CDR1 and CDR2: SGHRS, YFSETQ. CDR3 sequence: CASSSGGLAGGQETQYF. In nucleotides, the CDR3 is TGCGCCAGCAGCTCAGGGGGTTTGGCAGGCGGACAAGAGACCCAGTACTTC.

This chain joins TRBV15 and TRBJ1-5; a possible D gene is TRBD1 (5 bases). Trimming took 6 bases from V and 3 from J, leaving 15 bases between them. Germline CDR1 LNHNV, CDR2 YYDKDF (reference sequence). The CDR3 has 15 amino acids. CDR3 in amino acids: CATSYTGMDNQPQHF. DNA of the CDR3: TGTGCCACCAGTTATACAGGAATGGACAATCAGCCCCAGCATTTT.

CDR3 residues: CASSSSGASTDTQYF. As DNA, the CDR3 is TGCGCCAGCAGCTCGAGCGGGGCTAGCACAGATACGCAGTATTTT. V is TRBV5-1 and J is TRBJ2-3; 7 bases match TRBD2. The CDR3 runs to 15 residues. The germline gives CDR1 SGHRS, CDR2 YFSETQ. Trimming took 3 bases from V and 0 from J; bases not matched to a gene: 4.

The rearrangement links TRBV28 to TRBJ1-2; D uncertain. V shed 3 bases and J shed 8 bases, with 16 bases lying between them. The CDR3 consists of 14 residues. Germline V gene data show CDR1 as MDHEN and CDR2 as SYDVKM. The CDR3 nucleotides are TGTGCCAGCAGTTTCTCTGGTGGAGGGTACGGCTACACCTTC. Amino acids: CASSFSGGGYGYTF.

The chain is built from TRBV14 and TRBJ2-6; D unclear. CDR1 and CDR2 (germline): SGHDN, FVKESK. The CDR3 totals 13 residues. Between the trimmed V and J ends, which lost 1 base and 2 bases, there was a span of 0 bases. The CDR3 protein is CASSQAGANVLTF. CDR3 in DNA: TGTGCCAGCAGCCAAGCTGGGGCCAACGTCCTGACTTTC.

The chain couples TRBV7-3 to TRBJ2-3; TRBD2 is a possible D gene (6 bases). Germline-derived CDR1 and CDR2 are SGHTA and FQGTGA. There are 16 residues in the CDR3. V was cut by 5 bases and J by 2 bases, with 17 bases left in between. The chain's CDR3 is CASSAGLRNPTDTQYF. The CDR3 coding sequence is TGTGCCAGCAGCGCGGGACTCCGCAACCCCACAGATACGCAGTATTTT.

This chain connects TRBV6-5 to TRBJ2-7; TRBD1 aligns across 9 bases. J was trimmed by 4 bases and V by 6 bases; bases with no gene match: 7. Germline lookup yields CDR1 MNHEY and CDR2 SVGAGI. The CDR3 consists of 14 residues. The CDR3, as DNA: TGTGCCAGCAGCCGCCGGGACAGGGATTACGAGCAGTACTTC. It codes for CASSRRDRDYEQYF.

The chain links TRBV29-1 to TRBJ2-3; D call uncertain. CDR1 is SQVTM and CDR2 is ANQGSEA in the germline V gene. The CDR3 consists of 11 residues. Trimming took off 6 bases at V and 2 bases at J, with 6 bases between the two ends. CDR3 in DNA: TGCAGCGTCCTAATCACAGATACGCAGTATTTT. Protein sequence: CSVLITDTQYF.

The J gene is TRBJ2-3, the V gene TRBV25-1, with no clear D. Germline CDR1 and CDR2: MGHDK and SYGVNS. The CDR3 loop spans 11 amino acids. The V end was cut by 2 bases, the J end by 3 bases, with 0 bases between. The CDR3 protein is CASSETDTQYF. CDR3 sequence (DNA): TGTGCCAGCAGTGAAACAGATACGCAGTATTTT.

This clone was counted only a few times. The rearrangement links TRBV7-3 to TRBJ2-6; D is uncertain. V shed 5 bases and J shed 2 bases, with 13 bases lying between them. Germline values: CDR1 SGHTA, CDR2 FQGTGA. The CDR3 has 16 residues. The CDR3 DNA is TGTGCCAGCAGCCCGCAGGAAGGAGCTGGGGCCAACGTCCTGACTTTC. The encoded protein is CASSPQEGAGANVLTF.

V gene TRBV7-8 combines with J gene TRBJ1-5; D remains ambiguous. Germline V gene lookup returns CDR1 SGHVS and CDR2 FQNEAQ. The ends were cut back, 5 bases at V and 1 base at J, with 9 bases in the middle. This CDR3 is 14 amino acids long. CDR3 sequence: CASSHGQSNQPQHF. The CDR3 DNA is TGTGCCAGCAGCCACGGGCAAAGCAATCAGCCCCAGCATTTT. The full variable domain, rest sourced from reference TRBV7-8 and TRBJ1-5, is GAGVSQSPRYKVAKRGQDVALRCDPISGHVSLFWYQQALGQGPEFLTYFQNEAQLDKSGLPSDRFFAERPEGSVSTLKIQRTQQEDSAVYLCASSHGQSNQPQHFGDGTRLSIL.

The chain employs TRBV21-1 and TRBJ2-3; the table calls TRBD1, which could not be checked here. TRBV21-1 is labeled a pseudogene. The length of the CDR3 is 20 residues. Here the CDR3 reads CASSKVGRGERSTSTDTQYF. CDR3 in DNA: TGTGCCAGCAGCAAAGTTGGAAGGGGCGAGAGATCGACTAGCACAGATACGCAGTATTTT.

The chain employs TRBV5-4 and TRBJ2-1, with 8 bases matching TRBD1. CDR3 length: 16 amino acids. Trimming cost V 3 bases and J 7 bases; bases outside gene matches: 12. Germline V gene sequence: CDR1 SGHNT, CDR2 YYREEE (reference sequence). The CDR3 reads CASSSVRTGRYNEQFF. The CDR3 DNA sequence: TGTGCCAGCAGCTCGGTAAGGACAGGGCGATATAATGAGCAGTTCTTC.